This T cell receptor (beta chain) was observed in a study of cytomegalovirus exposure and HLA in healthy donors. Overall study results and limits: One variant, a missense change in DCLRE1C, was linked in a later analysis to TCR beta V- and J-gene trimming.

The germline gives CDR1 SGHTA, CDR2 FQGNSA. The V and J ends lost 3 bases and 7 bases respectively, with 13 bases between them. CDR3 length: 13 residues. PCR was performed using 60 Vbeta and 13 Jbeta primers. TCRdb's table, derived via immunoSEQ multiplex PCR, lists solely in-frame clones and lacks some. The data show about 100,000 clones, roughly 72% seen once. Points on this clone: Its target is unknown.

The material sequenced was PBMCs. The chain employs TRBV7-2 and TRBJ2-7; possible D gene TRBD2, 5 bases. The receptor comes from a man aged 25 to 40 in good health and CMV-seronegative. CDR3 nucleotides: TGTGCCAGCAGCTTTCCTGCGGGCATAGAGCAGTACTTC. Its protein product is CASSFPAGIEQYF.